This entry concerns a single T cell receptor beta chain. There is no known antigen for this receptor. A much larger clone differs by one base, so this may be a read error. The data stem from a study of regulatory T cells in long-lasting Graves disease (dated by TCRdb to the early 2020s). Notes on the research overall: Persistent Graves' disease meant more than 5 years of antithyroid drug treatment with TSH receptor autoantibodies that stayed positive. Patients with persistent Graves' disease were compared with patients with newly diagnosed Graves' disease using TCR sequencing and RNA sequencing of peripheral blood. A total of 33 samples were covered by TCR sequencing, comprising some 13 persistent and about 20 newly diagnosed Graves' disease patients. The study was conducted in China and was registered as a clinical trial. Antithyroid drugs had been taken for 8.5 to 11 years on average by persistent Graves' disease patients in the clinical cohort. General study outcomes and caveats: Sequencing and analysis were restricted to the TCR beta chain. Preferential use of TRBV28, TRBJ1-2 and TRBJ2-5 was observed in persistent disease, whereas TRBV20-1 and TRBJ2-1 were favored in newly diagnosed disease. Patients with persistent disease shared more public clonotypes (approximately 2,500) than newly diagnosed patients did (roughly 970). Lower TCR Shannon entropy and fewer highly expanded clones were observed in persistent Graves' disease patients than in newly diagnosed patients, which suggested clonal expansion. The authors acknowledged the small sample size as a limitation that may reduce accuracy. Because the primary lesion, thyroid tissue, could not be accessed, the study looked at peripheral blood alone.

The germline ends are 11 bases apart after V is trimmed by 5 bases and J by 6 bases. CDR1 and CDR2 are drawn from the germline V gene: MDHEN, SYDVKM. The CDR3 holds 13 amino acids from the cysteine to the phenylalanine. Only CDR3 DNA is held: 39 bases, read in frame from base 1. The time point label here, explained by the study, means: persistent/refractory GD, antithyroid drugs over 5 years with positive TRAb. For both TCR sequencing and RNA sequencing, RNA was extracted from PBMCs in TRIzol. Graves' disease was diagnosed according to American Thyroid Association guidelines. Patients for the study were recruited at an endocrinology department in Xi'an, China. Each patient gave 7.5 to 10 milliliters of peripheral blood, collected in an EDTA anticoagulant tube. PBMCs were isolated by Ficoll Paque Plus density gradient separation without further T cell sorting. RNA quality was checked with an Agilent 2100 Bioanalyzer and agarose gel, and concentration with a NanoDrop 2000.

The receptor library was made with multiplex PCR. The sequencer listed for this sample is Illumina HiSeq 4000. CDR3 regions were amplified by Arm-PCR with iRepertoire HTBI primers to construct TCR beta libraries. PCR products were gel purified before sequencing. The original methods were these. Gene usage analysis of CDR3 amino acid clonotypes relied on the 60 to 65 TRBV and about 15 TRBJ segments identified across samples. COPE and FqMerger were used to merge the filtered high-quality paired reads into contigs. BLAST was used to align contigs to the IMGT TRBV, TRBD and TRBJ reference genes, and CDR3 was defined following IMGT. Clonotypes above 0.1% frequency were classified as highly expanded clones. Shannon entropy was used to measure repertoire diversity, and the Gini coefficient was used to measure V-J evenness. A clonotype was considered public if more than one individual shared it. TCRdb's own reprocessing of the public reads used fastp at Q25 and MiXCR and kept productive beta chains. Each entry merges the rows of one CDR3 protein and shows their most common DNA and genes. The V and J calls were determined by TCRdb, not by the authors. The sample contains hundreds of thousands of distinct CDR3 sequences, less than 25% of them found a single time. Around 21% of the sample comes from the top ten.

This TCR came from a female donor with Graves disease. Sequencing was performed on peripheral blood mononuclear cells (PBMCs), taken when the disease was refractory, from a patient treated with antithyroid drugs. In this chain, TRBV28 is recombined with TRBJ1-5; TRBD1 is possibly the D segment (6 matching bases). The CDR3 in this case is CASSRGGSQPQHF. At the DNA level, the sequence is TGTGCCAGCAGTCGGGGGGGCAGTCAGCCCCAGCATTTT.